This TCR beta chain was recorded in a study of immune heterogeneity within non-small cell lung tumors (dated by TCRdb to the late 2010s). The study in broad terms: By histology, the tumors included nine to ten non-squamous carcinomas, a few squamous cell carcinomas and 1 tumor not otherwise specified. To examine intratumoral immune heterogeneity, the study used whole-exome sequencing, RNA-seq and TCR beta repertoire sequencing on multiple spatially distinct regions of each NSCLC tumor. Transcriptome data were available for just 40 to 50 loci from about a dozen patients, whereas TCR repertoire analysis spanned under 65 tumor loci from roughly 16 patients. For mutant peptides 8 to 11 amino acids long, netMHCpan-3.0 predicted neoantigen binding to the HLA alleles of each patient.

Concerning this clonotype itself: Its antigen remains undetermined. No per-base quality is available; no much larger clone lies one base away.

Genomic DNA extracted from bulk tumor tissue served as TCR template, with 600 ng gDNA amplified per sample. During surgery, several biopsies were collected from each primary tumor and placed as far from one another as possible within the tumor mass. The study cohort was described as untreated, and patients were newly diagnosed NSCLC cases undergoing curative surgery. The donor group was made up of more than twelve newly diagnosed non-small cell lung cancer patients undergoing surgery with curative intent. A couple of independent pathologists examined the resected tumor masses. Only high-quality DNA and RNA samples were carried forward to sequencing. Study-wide findings and limitations: For the most part, high-frequency TCR beta clonotypes differed from one individual patient to another. Local T-cell repertoire clonality showed a statistically significant but moderate positive correlation with local tumor mutational burden (R 0.3 to 0.4). Within a patient, identical dominant CDR3B clonotypes were found to recur across loci, yet unique high-frequency clones were also harbored in different tumor locations.

The TCR beta CDR3 region was amplified with a multiplex PCR system, in which a first round of approximately 11 cycles was run using 32 V-gene forward and 13 J-gene reverse primers. A QIAGEN Multiplex PCR Kit was used for first-round PCR, and the primer sequences were filed in Chinese patent CN105087789A. In a second PCR round, Illumina universal primers were added with the Phusion High-Fidelity PCR Kit. TCR libraries were paired-end sequenced at 151 bp read length on the Illumina HiSeq X Ten platform. In the original analysis: Cutadapt was used to discard reads without multiplex PCR primers, PEAR merged the read pairs, and MiXCR with default settings called the CDR3 regions. Shannon entropy measured repertoire diversity, while clonality was calculated as one minus the Shannon entropy divided by the ln of the count of productive unique sequences. Clonotypes present at frequencies of at least 0.5% were defined as dominant or high-frequency T-cell clones. TCRdb's own reprocessing of the public reads used fastp at Q25 and MiXCR and kept productive beta chains. Identical CDR3 proteins give one entry, which carries the most common genes and DNA. The V and J calls shown here were made by TCRdb, not taken from the authors' results. This sample gives 7,000 to 8,000 distinct CDR3 sequences in total; around 20% of them show up just once. The biggest ten clones account for roughly 15% of the sample.

V loses 3 bases of germline sequence and J loses 14 bases, and the interval between the two ends is 32 bases. The germline V gene gives CDR1 as MDHEN and CDR2 as SYDVKM. The CDR3 measures 19 amino acids from cysteine to phenylalanine. Only the CDR3 portion is preserved as DNA: 57 bases, with reading frame beginning at the first base. The sequence derives from a man between 60 and 75 years old with non-small cell lung cancer. The source material was lung tumor tissue. This receptor chain uses TRBV28 and TRBJ1-6; no D gene is confidently identified. Read as DNA, the sequence is TGTGCCAGCAGTTTGAGGGTGAGGATCTCGGTGGTCCAAGGATCAACCCTCCACTTT. This encodes CASSLRVRISVVQGSTLHF.